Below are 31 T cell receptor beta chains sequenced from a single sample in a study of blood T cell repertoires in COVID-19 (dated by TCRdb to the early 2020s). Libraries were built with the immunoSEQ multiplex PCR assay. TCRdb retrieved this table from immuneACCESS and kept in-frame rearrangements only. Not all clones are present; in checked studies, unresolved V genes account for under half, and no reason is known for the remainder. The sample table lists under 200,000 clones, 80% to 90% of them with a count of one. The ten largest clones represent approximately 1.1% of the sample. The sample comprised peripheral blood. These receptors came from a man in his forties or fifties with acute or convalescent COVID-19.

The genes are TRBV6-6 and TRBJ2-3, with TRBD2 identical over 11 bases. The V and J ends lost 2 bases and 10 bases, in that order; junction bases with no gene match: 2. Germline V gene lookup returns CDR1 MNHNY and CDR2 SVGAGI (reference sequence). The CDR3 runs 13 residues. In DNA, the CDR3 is TGTGCCAGCAGTTACGGGACTAGCGGAGCGCAGTATTTT. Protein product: CASSYGTSGAQYF.

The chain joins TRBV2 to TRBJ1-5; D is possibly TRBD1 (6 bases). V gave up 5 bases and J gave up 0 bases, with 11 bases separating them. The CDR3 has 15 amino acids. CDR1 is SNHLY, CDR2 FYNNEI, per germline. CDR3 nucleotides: TGTGCCAGCAGTCGGACAGAAATTAGCAATCAGCCCCAGCATTTT. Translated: CASSRTEISNQPQHF.

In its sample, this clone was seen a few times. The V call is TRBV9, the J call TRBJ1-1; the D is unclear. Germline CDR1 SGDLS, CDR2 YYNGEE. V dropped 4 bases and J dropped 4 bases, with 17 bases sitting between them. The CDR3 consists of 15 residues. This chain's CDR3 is CASSISSTVPTEAFF. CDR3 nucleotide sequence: TGTGCCAGCAGCATATCTTCCACGGTTCCCACTGAAGCTTTCTTT. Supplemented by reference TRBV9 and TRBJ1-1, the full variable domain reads DSGVTQTPKHLITATGQRVTLRCSPRSGDLSVYWYQQSLDQGLQFLIQYYNGEERAKGNILERFSAQQFPDLHSELNLSSLELGDSALYFCASSISSTVPTEAFFGQGTRLTVV.

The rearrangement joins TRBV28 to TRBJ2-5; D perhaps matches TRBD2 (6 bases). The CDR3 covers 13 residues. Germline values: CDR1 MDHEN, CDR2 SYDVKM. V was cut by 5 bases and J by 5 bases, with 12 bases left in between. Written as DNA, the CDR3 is TGTGCCAGCAGTAACGGAGGGGCCGAGACCCAGTACTTC. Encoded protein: CASSNGGAETQYF.

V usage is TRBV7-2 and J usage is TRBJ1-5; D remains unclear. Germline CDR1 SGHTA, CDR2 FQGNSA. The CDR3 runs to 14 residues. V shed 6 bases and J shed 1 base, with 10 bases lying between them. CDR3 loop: CASRDSSSNQPQHF. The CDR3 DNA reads TGTGCCAGCAGGGATAGCTCAAGCAATCAGCCCCAGCATTTT.

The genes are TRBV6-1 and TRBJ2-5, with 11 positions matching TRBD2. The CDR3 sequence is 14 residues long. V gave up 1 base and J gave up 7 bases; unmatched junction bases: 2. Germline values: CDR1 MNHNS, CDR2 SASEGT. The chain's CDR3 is CASSEGTSGLTQYF. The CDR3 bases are TGTGCCAGCAGTGAAGGGACTAGCGGGCTGACCCAGTACTTC.

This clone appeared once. In DNA, the CDR3 is TGTGCCAGCAGTTTATGGGGGCAGGGGTCCTACAATGAGCAGTTCTTC. It yields the protein CASSLWGQGSYNEQFF. The chain uses TRBV27 and TRBJ2-1; possibly TRBD1 for D (6 bases). From germline, CDR1 is MNHEY and CDR2 SMNVEV (reference sequence). This CDR3 region has 16 residues. The V end lost 1 base, the J end lost 1 base, and 11 bases lay between the germline ends.

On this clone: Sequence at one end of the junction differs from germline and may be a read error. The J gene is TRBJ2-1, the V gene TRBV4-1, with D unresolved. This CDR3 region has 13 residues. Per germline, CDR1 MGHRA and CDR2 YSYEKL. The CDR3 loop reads CASSPPSRNGQFF. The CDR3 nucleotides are TGCGCCAGCAGCCCGCCCTCTAGGAATGGGCAGTTCTTC.

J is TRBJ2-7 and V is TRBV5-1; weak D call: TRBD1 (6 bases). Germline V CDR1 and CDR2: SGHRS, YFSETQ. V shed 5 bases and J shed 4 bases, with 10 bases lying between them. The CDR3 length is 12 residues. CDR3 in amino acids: CASSRGGYEQYF. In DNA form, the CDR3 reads TGCGCCAGCAGTCGAGGGGGATACGAGCAGTACTTC.

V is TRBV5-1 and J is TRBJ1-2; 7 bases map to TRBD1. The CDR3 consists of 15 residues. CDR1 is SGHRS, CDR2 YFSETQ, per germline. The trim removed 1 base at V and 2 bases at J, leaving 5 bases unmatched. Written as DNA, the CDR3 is TGCGCCAGCAGCTTGAGTAGGGACAGCAACTATGGCTACACCTTC. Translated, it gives CASSLSRDSNYGYTF.

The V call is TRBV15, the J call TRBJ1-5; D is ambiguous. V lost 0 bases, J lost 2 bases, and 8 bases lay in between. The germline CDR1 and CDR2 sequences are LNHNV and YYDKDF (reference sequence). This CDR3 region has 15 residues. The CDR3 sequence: CATSRDRRRNQPQHF. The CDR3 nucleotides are TGTGCCACCAGCAGAGATCGGAGGCGCAATCAGCCCCAGCATTTT.

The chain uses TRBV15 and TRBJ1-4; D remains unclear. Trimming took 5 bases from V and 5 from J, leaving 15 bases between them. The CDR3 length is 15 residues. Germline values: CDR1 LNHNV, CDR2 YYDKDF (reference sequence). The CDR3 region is CATSRRAGENEKLFF. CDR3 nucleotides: TGTGCCACCAGCCGACGGGCGGGTGAGAATGAAAAACTGTTTTTT.

DNA of the CDR3: TGTGCCAGCAGCCGCCGGGTGGGGCCAGATACGCAGTATTTT. It yields the protein CASSRRVGPDTQYF. The chain couples TRBV6-5 to TRBJ2-3, with D possibly being TRBD1 (5 bases). Germline V gene lookup returns CDR1 MNHEY and CDR2 SVGAGI. V lost 6 bases and J lost 4, with 14 bases in between. This CDR3 has 14 amino acids.

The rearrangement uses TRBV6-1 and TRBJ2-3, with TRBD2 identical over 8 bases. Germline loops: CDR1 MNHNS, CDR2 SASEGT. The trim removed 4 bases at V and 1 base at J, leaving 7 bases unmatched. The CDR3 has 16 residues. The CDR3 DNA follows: TGTGCCAGCAGTGGCGACCCGGGAGGGGGCACAGATACGCAGTATTTT. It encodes CASSGDPGGGTDTQYF.

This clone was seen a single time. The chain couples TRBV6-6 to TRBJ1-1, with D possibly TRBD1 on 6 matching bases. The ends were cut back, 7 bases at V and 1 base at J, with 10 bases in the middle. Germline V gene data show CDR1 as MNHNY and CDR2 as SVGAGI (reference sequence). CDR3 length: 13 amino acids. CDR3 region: CASIKGENTEAFF. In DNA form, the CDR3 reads TGTGCCAGCATTAAGGGGGAGAACACTGAAGCTTTCTTT.

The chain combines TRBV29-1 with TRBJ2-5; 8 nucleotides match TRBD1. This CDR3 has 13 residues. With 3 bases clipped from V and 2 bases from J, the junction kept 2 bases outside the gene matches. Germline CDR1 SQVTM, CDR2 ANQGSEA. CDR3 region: CSVEDREQETQYF. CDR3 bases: TGCAGCGTTGAGGACAGGGAGCAAGAGACCCAGTACTTC.

CDR3 DNA: TGTGCCAGCTCTTCAACAGGGCGCAGCGATGGCTACACCTTC. This translates into CASSSTGRSDGYTF. The V gene is TRBV18, the J gene TRBJ1-2, with a weak D call TRBD1 (6 bases). Between the trimmed V and J ends, which lost 6 bases and 6 bases, there was a span of 17 bases. Germline V gives CDR1 KGHSH, CDR2 LQKENI. CDR3 length equals 14 residues.

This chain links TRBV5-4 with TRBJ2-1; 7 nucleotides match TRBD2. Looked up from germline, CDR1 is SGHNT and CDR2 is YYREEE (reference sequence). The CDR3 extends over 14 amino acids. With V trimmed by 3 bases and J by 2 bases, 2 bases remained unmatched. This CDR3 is CASSSGGTYNEQFF. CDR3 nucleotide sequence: TGTGCCAGCAGCTCCGGGGGGACCTACAATGAGCAGTTCTTC.

DNA for the CDR3: TGTGCCAGCTCGTCCGCAGGGATAGACTATGGCTACACCTTC. This translates into CASSSAGIDYGYTF. The V gene is TRBV18, the J gene TRBJ1-2; the D gene is possibly TRBD1 (5 bases). V lost 6 bases to trimming and J lost 3 bases, with 14 bases between them. This CDR3 has 14 residues. Germline V CDR1 and CDR2: KGHSH, LQKENI.

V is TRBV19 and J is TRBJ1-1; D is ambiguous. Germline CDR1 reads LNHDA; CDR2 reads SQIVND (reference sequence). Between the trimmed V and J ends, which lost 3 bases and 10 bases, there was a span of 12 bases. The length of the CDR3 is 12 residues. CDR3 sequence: CASSIPPGLAFF. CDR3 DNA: TGTGCCAGTAGTATTCCCCCCGGGTTAGCTTTCTTT.

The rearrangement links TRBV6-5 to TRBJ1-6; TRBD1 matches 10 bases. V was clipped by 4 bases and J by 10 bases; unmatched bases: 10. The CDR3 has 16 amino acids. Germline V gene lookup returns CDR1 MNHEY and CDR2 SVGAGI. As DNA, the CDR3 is TGTGCCAGCAGTTCCAGGACCGGGACAGGGGCATCACCCCTCCACTTT. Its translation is CASSSRTGTGASPLHF.

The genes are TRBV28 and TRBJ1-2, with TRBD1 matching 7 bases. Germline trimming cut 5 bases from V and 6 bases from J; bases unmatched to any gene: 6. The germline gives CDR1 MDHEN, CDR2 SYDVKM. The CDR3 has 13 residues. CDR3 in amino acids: CASSLRQGHGYTF. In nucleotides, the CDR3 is TGTGCCAGCAGTCTTCGACAGGGTCATGGCTACACCTTC.

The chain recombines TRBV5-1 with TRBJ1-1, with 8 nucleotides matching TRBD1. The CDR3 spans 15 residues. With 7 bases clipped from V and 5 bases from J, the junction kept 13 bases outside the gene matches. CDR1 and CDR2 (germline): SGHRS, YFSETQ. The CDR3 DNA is TGCGCCAGCGCGGGACAGGTTCGAGGTGAGACTGAAGCTTTCTTT. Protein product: CASAGQVRGETEAFF.

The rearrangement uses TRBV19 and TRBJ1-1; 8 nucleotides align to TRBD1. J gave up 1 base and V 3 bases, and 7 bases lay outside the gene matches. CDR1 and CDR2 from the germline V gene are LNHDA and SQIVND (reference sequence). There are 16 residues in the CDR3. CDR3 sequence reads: CASSMGQVRGNTEAFF. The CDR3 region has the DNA TGTGCCAGTAGTATGGGACAGGTCCGGGGGAACACTGAAGCTTTCTTT. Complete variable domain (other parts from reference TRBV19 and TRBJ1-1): DGGITQSPKYLFRKEGQNVTLSCEQNLNHDAMYWYRQDPGQGLRLIYYSQIVNDFQKGDIAEGYSVSREKKESFPLTVTSAQKNPTAFYLCASSMGQVRGNTEAFFGQGTRLTVV.

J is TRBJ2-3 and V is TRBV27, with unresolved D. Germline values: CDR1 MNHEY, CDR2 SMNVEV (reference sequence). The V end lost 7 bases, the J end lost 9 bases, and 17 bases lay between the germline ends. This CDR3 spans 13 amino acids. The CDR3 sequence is CASTSSGSRTQYF. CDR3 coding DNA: TGTGCCAGCACCAGTTCGGGTTCACGAACGCAGTATTTT.

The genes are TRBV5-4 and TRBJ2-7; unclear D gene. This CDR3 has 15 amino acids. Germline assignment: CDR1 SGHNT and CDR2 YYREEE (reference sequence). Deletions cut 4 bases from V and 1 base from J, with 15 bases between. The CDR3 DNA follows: TGTGCCAGCAGCCCTGACCAACTACCTTCCTACGAGCAGTACTTC. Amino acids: CASSPDQLPSYEQYF.

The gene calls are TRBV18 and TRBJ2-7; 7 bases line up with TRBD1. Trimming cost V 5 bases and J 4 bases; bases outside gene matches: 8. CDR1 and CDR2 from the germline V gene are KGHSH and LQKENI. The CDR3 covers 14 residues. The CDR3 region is CASSATGSNYEQYF. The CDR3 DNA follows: TGTGCCAGCTCAGCGACAGGGAGCAATTACGAGCAGTACTTC. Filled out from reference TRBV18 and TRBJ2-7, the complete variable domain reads NAGVMQNPRHLVRRRGQEARLRCSPMKGHSHVYWYRQLPEEGLKFMVYLQKENIIDESGMPKERFSAEFPKEGPSILRIQQVVRGDSAAYFCASSATGSNYEQYFGPGTRLTVT.

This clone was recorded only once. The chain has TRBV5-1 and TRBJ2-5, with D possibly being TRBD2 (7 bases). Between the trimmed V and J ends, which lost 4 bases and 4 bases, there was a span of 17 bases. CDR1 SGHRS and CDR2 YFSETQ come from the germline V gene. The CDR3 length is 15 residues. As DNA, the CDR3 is TGCGCCAGCAGCACCGGGGGGCAGGGAGGAGAGACCCAGTACTTC. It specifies CASSTGGQGGETQYF.

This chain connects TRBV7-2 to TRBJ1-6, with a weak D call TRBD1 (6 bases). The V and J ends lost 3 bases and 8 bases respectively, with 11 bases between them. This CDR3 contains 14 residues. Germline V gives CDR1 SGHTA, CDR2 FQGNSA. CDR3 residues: CASSLNRAHSPLHF. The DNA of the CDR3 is TGTGCCAGCAGCTTGAACAGGGCCCATTCACCCCTCCACTTT.

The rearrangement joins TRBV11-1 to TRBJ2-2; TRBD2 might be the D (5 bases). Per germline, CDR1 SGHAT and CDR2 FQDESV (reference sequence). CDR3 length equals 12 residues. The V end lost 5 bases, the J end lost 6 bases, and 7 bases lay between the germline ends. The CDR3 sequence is CASSPGAGELFF. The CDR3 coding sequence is TGTGCCAGCAGCCCCGGGGCCGGGGAGCTGTTTTTT.

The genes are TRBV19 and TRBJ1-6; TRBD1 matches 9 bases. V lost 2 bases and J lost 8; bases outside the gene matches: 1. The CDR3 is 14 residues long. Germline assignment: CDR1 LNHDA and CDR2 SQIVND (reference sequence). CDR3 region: CASSIRDRDSPLHF. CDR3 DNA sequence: TGTGCCAGTAGTATAAGGGACAGGGATTCACCCCTCCACTTT.